The rows below give T cell receptor beta chains drawn from one sample of a study of blood T cell repertoires in COVID-19. Sequenced by immunoSEQ multiplex PCR; TCRdb stores in-frame clones only, minus some. Among around 270,000 clones, approximately 92% were seen once, and the ten largest hold around 2.6%. Sequenced input: peripheral blood. All receptors come from a person aged 18 to 35 with COVID-19, enrolled during active disease. Both conserved end residues are part of each CDR3. The order of the fields is D gene, V gene, J gene, clone size, CDR3 protein, CDR3 DNA. D genes are given only for firm matches. Expanded clones are given a class, and other clones once, few, many or no size at all.

d_gene: TRBD1; v_gene: TRBV6-5; j_gene: TRBJ1-2; abundance: NA; CDR3aa: CASSSGQGALYGYTF; CDR3nt: TGTGCCAGCAGTTCCGGACAGGGGGCCCTATATGGCTACACCTTC
d_gene: TRBD1; v_gene: TRBV5-1; j_gene: TRBJ1-2; abundance: NA; CDR3aa: CASTPSGGGPFNYGYTF; CDR3nt: TGCGCCAGCACCCCATCAGGGGGAGGCCCTTTTAACTATGGCTACACCTTC
d_gene: NA; v_gene: TRBV6-2/TRBV6-3; j_gene: TRBJ2-5; abundance: NA; CDR3aa: CASSYINSGPQETQYF; CDR3nt: TGTGCCAGCAGTTACATCAATAGCGGACCCCAAGAGACCCAGTACTTC
d_gene: NA; v_gene: TRBV28; j_gene: TRBJ1-1; abundance: NA; CDR3aa: CASSLAGARTEAFF; CDR3nt: TGTGCCAGCAGTTTAGCAGGGGCTCGGACTGAAGCTTTCTTT
d_gene: TRBD2; v_gene: TRBV3-1/TRBV3-2; j_gene: TRBJ2-7; abundance: NA; CDR3aa: CASSRYSGRPGEQYF; CDR3nt: TGTGCCAGCAGCCGCTATAGCGGGAGGCCGGGGGAGCAGTACTTC
d_gene: NA; v_gene: TRBV21-1; j_gene: TRBJ2-7; abundance: NA; CDR3aa: CASSFPATSGPYEQYF; CDR3nt: TGTGCCAGCAGCTTCCCGGCGACTAGCGGTCCCTACGAGCAGTACTTC
d_gene: TRBD2; v_gene: TRBV5-1; j_gene: TRBJ2-6; abundance: NA; CDR3aa: CASSPGGSGANVLTF; CDR3nt: TGCGCCAGCAGCCCGGGGGGCTCTGGGGCCAACGTCCTGACTTTC
d_gene: TRBD2; v_gene: TRBV7-9; j_gene: TRBJ2-1; abundance: NA; CDR3aa: CASRTGTSVYNEQFF; CDR3nt: TGTGCCAGCAGGACGGGGACTAGCGTTTACAATGAGCAGTTCTTC
d_gene: TRBD2; v_gene: TRBV5-1; j_gene: TRBJ2-1; abundance: NA; CDR3aa: CASSLVAGGYNEQFF; CDR3nt: TGCGCCAGCAGCTTGGTGGCGGGAGGGTACAATGAGCAGTTCTTC
d_gene: NA; v_gene: TRBV27; j_gene: TRBJ2-1; abundance: NA; CDR3aa: CASSTLTGVSYNEQFF; CDR3nt: TGTGCCAGCAGTACGCTGACGGGGGTCTCTTATAATGAGCAGTTCTTC
d_gene: NA; v_gene: TRBV5-4; j_gene: TRBJ2-3; abundance: NA; CDR3aa: CASSWDFTDTQYF; CDR3nt: TGTGCCAGCAGCTGGGACTTCACAGATACGCAGTATTTT
d_gene: NA; v_gene: TRBV10-1; j_gene: TRBJ2-2; abundance: NA; CDR3aa: CASSSTGSTTGELFF; CDR3nt: TGCGCCAGCAGCTCAACAGGGTCGACCACCGGGGAGCTGTTTTTT
d_gene: NA; v_gene: TRBV24-1; j_gene: TRBJ1-5; abundance: NA; CDR3aa: CATSDVGSNQPQHF; CDR3nt: TGTGCCACCAGTGACGTCGGTAGCAATCAGCCCCAGCATTTT
d_gene: TRBD1; v_gene: TRBV7-2; j_gene: TRBJ2-1; abundance: NA; CDR3aa: CASSLSRVTGDEQFF; CDR3nt: TGTGCCAGCAGCTTATCTAGAGTGACAGGGGATGAGCAGTTCTTC
d_gene: TRBD1; v_gene: TRBV14; j_gene: TRBJ2-7; abundance: once; CDR3aa: CASSQWDRGYEQYF; CDR3nt: TGTGCCAGCAGCCAATGGGACAGGGGATACGAGCAGTACTTC
d_gene: NA; v_gene: TRBV5-1; j_gene: TRBJ2-5; abundance: NA; CDR3aa: CASSLVQGGETQYF; CDR3nt: TGCGCCAGCAGCTTGGTGCAGGGGGGAGAGACCCAGTACTTC
d_gene: TRBD2; v_gene: TRBV28; j_gene: TRBJ2-1; abundance: few; CDR3aa: CASSRQTSGVYNEQFF; CDR3nt: TGTGCCAGCAGTCGACAGACTAGCGGGGTTTACAATGAGCAGTTCTTC
d_gene: TRBD1; v_gene: TRBV2; j_gene: TRBJ2-3; abundance: few; CDR3aa: CASSDLTGVSDTQYF; CDR3nt: TGTGCCAGCAGTGATTTAACAGGGGTGTCAGATACGCAGTATTTT
d_gene: NA; v_gene: TRBV24-1; j_gene: TRBJ1-1; abundance: NA; CDR3aa: CATSDFGGTEAFF; CDR3nt: TGTGCCACCAGTGATTTTGGCGGCACTGAAGCTTTCTTT
d_gene: TRBD1; v_gene: TRBV5-6; j_gene: TRBJ2-7; abundance: NA; CDR3aa: CASSSRTGKYEQYF; CDR3nt: TGTGCCAGCAGCTCTCGGACAGGAAAATACGAGCAGTACTTC
d_gene: TRBD1; v_gene: TRBV11-3; j_gene: TRBJ2-7; abundance: NA; CDR3aa: CASSLGLGQGPHEQYF; CDR3nt: TGTGCCAGCAGCTTAGGTCTCGGACAGGGACCCCACGAGCAGTACTTC
d_gene: TRBD1; v_gene: TRBV19; j_gene: TRBJ1-2; abundance: NA; CDR3aa: CASRTQGGTGTYGYTF; CDR3nt: TGTGCCAGTAGAACCCAAGGTGGGACAGGTACCTATGGCTACACCTTC
d_gene: NA; v_gene: TRBV6-6; j_gene: TRBJ2-7; abundance: NA; CDR3aa: CASSSTSYEQYF; CDR3nt: TGTGCCAGCAGCTCGACTTCTTACGAGCAGTACTTC
d_gene: TRBD2; v_gene: TRBV28; j_gene: TRBJ2-5; abundance: NA; CDR3aa: CASSALAGPAQYF; CDR3nt: TGTGCCAGCAGTGCGTTAGCGGGGCCGGCCCAGTACTTC
d_gene: NA; v_gene: TRBV27; j_gene: TRBJ1-4; abundance: once; CDR3aa: CASSLRQGNEKLFF; CDR3nt: TGTGCCAGCAGTTTAAGGCAGGGAAACGAAAAACTGTTTTTT
d_gene: NA; v_gene: TRBV4-1; j_gene: TRBJ1-5; abundance: NA; CDR3aa: CASSRKGGVNSNQPQHF; CDR3nt: TGCGCCAGCAGCCGGAAAGGGGGGGTTAATAGCAATCAGCCCCAGCATTTT
d_gene: NA; v_gene: TRBV19; j_gene: TRBJ2-4; abundance: NA; CDR3aa: CASSGQNLAKNIQYF; CDR3nt: TGTGCCAGTAGTGGGCAGAATCTAGCCAAAAACATTCAGTACTTC
d_gene: TRBD2; v_gene: TRBV6-6; j_gene: TRBJ2-7; abundance: NA; CDR3aa: CASRQTSGRTYEQYF; CDR3nt: TGTGCCAGCAGGCAAACTAGCGGGAGGACCTACGAGCAGTACTTC
d_gene: NA; v_gene: TRBV28; j_gene: TRBJ1-5; abundance: once; CDR3aa: CASRSRDTSNQPQHF; CDR3nt: TGTGCCAGCAGATCCCGGGACACCAGCAATCAGCCCCAGCATTTT
d_gene: NA; v_gene: TRBV5-5; j_gene: TRBJ2-1; abundance: NA; CDR3aa: CASSLAIKLVEDEQFF; CDR3nt: TGTGCCAGCAGCTTGGCCATAAAGTTGGTTGAGGATGAGCAGTTCTTC
d_gene: TRBD2; v_gene: TRBV6-5; j_gene: TRBJ2-7; abundance: once; CDR3aa: CASSTGTSVAYEQYF; CDR3nt: TGTGCCAGCAGCACCGGGACTAGCGTAGCCTACGAGCAGTACTTC
d_gene: NA; v_gene: TRBV3-1/TRBV3-2; j_gene: TRBJ1-5; abundance: few; CDR3aa: CASSQVGDQPQHF; CDR3nt: TGTGCCAGCAGCCAAGTAGGAGATCAGCCCCAGCATTTT
d_gene: NA; v_gene: TRBV5-1; j_gene: TRBJ1-3; abundance: NA; CDR3aa: CASSPGQPGNTIYF; CDR3nt: TGCGCCAGCAGCCCCGGACAGCCTGGAAACACCATATATTTT
d_gene: TRBD1; v_gene: TRBV4-2; j_gene: TRBJ2-3; abundance: NA; CDR3aa: CASSHQGDRGLDTQYF; CDR3nt: TGTGCCAGCAGCCACCAAGGGGACAGGGGGCTTGATACGCAGTATTTT
d_gene: TRBD2; v_gene: TRBV4-2; j_gene: TRBJ2-3; abundance: once; CDR3aa: CASSQDLAGVPQGLF; CDR3nt: TGTGCCAGCAGCCAAGATTTAGCGGGAGTCCCCCAAGGATTATTT
d_gene: TRBD2; v_gene: TRBV7-9; j_gene: TRBJ2-7; abundance: once; CDR3aa: CASSSSGSNHEQYF; CDR3nt: TGTGCCAGCAGCTCTAGCGGGAGTAACCACGAGCAGTACTTC
d_gene: NA; v_gene: TRBV7-8; j_gene: TRBJ2-7; abundance: once; CDR3aa: CASSLARLAYEQYF; CDR3nt: TGTGCCAGCAGCTTAGCGCGTCTAGCCTACGAGCAGTACTTC
d_gene: TRBD2; v_gene: TRBV7-8; j_gene: TRBJ2-1; abundance: NA; CDR3aa: CASSFPWGGANEQFF; CDR3nt: TGTGCCAGCAGCTTCCCCTGGGGAGGGGCCAATGAGCAGTTCTTC
d_gene: TRBD1; v_gene: TRBV7-9; j_gene: TRBJ1-1; abundance: NA; CDR3aa: CASSLEGTGRLNTEAFF; CDR3nt: TGTGCCAGCAGCTTAGAGGGGACAGGGAGGCTGAACACTGAAGCTTTCTTT
d_gene: NA; v_gene: TRBV18; j_gene: TRBJ2-7; abundance: once; CDR3aa: CASSPTGLGYEQYF; CDR3nt: TGTGCCAGCTCACCCACAGGGTTGGGCTACGAGCAGTACTTC
d_gene: TRBD2; v_gene: TRBV15; j_gene: TRBJ2-7; abundance: NA; CDR3aa: CATSRELPGLAGISYEQYF; CDR3nt: TGTGCCACCAGCAGAGAACTTCCGGGACTAGCGGGGATCTCCTACGAGCAGTACTTC
d_gene: NA; v_gene: TRBV16; j_gene: TRBJ2-1; abundance: NA; CDR3aa: CASSPHNNEQFF; CDR3nt: TGTGCCAGCAGCCCCCACAACAATGAGCAGTTCTTC
d_gene: TRBD2; v_gene: TRBV5-6; j_gene: TRBJ2-6; abundance: NA; CDR3aa: CASSPGRGAGANVLTF; CDR3nt: TGTGCCAGCAGCCCCGGGAGGGGTGCTGGGGCCAACGTCCTGACTTTC
d_gene: TRBD1; v_gene: TRBV28; j_gene: TRBJ2-7; abundance: NA; CDR3aa: CASSSLQGDRGYEQYF; CDR3nt: TGTGCCAGCAGTTCTCTTCAGGGGGACCGAGGCTACGAGCAGTACTTC
d_gene: TRBD1; v_gene: TRBV9; j_gene: TRBJ2-1; abundance: NA; CDR3aa: CASSVPRTGQGSYNEQFF; CDR3nt: TGTGCCAGCAGCGTACCGAGGACGGGACAGGGCTCCTACAATGAGCAGTTCTTC
d_gene: NA; v_gene: TRBV7-3; j_gene: TRBJ2-7; abundance: NA; CDR3aa: CASSLGGGSSYEQYF; CDR3nt: TGTGCCAGCAGCTTAGGCGGAGGGAGCTCCTACGAGCAGTACTTC
d_gene: NA; v_gene: TRBV28; j_gene: TRBJ1-5; abundance: NA; CDR3aa: CASSLPGGSPYSNQPQHF; CDR3nt: TGTGCCAGCAGTTTGCCCGGGGGAAGTCCATATAGCAATCAGCCCCAGCATTTT
d_gene: NA; v_gene: TRBV27; j_gene: TRBJ1-3; abundance: NA; CDR3aa: CASSVTGNPGNTIYF; CDR3nt: TGTGCCAGCAGTGTCACAGGGAATCCGGGAAACACCATATATTTT
d_gene: NA; v_gene: TRBV2; j_gene: TRBJ1-1; abundance: NA; CDR3aa: CASRDERWTAREAFF; CDR3nt: TGTGCCAGCAGGGATGAACGTTGGACAGCCCGTGAAGCTTTCTTT
d_gene: NA; v_gene: TRBV3-1/TRBV3-2; j_gene: TRBJ1-2; abundance: NA; CDR3aa: CASSQEGNYGYTF; CDR3nt: TGTGCCAGCAGCCAGGAGGGGAACTATGGCTACACCTTC
d_gene: NA; v_gene: TRBV20-1; j_gene: TRBJ2-7; abundance: NA; CDR3aa: CSAPRGHEQYF; CDR3nt: TGCAGTGCTCCCAGGGGCCACGAGCAGTACTTC
d_gene: TRBD2; v_gene: TRBV7-6; j_gene: TRBJ2-3; abundance: NA; CDR3aa: CASSLLAGGPTDTQYF; CDR3nt: TGTGCCAGCAGCTTATTAGCGGGAGGTCCCACAGATACGCAGTATTTT
d_gene: NA; v_gene: TRBV11-2; j_gene: TRBJ2-3; abundance: NA; CDR3aa: CASSLDGSVTVRYSTDTQYF; CDR3nt: TGTGCCAGCAGCTTAGATGGTAGCGTTACCGTTAGATATAGCACAGATACGCAGTATTTT
d_gene: NA; v_gene: TRBV19; j_gene: TRBJ2-2; abundance: once; CDR3aa: CASRLLNTGELFF; CDR3nt: TGTGCCAGTAGACTCCTTAACACCGGGGAGCTGTTTTTT
d_gene: NA; v_gene: TRBV5-8; j_gene: TRBJ2-3; abundance: NA; CDR3aa: CASSLAGTDTQYF; CDR3nt: TGTGCCAGCAGCTTGGCCGGCACAGATACGCAGTATTTT
d_gene: NA; v_gene: TRBV7-9; j_gene: TRBJ1-1; abundance: NA; CDR3aa: CASSRLHPGNTEAFF; CDR3nt: TGTGCCAGCAGCCGTTTACATCCTGGGAACACTGAAGCTTTCTTT
d_gene: TRBD1; v_gene: TRBV13; j_gene: TRBJ2-7; abundance: NA; CDR3aa: CASSPGQGSSYEQYF; CDR3nt: TGTGCCAGCAGCCCTGGACAGGGAAGCTCCTACGAGCAGTACTTC
d_gene: NA; v_gene: TRBV28; j_gene: TRBJ2-5; abundance: NA; CDR3aa: CASSLVGTRNYF; CDR3nt: TGTGCCAGCAGTTTGGTAGGGACACGGAACTACTTC